This T cell receptor (beta chain) was captured by sequencing in a study of T cell repertoires in cytomegalovirus infection (dated by TCRdb to between 2018 and 2020). At the level of the whole study: Peptide stimulations targeted recently identified HLA-C-restricted CMV epitopes, whose presentation resists viral immunomodulation, together with well-studied HLA-B-restricted epitopes. Donor HLA type was relevant to the analysis, as public TCR beta signatures indicated carriage of CMV infection together with the matching HLA type. What the study reported, not specific to this receptor: The ex vivo response was dominated by HLA-C-restricted CMV-specific TCR beta clonotypes, which also provided the single most frequent clonotype in two of eight donors. Carriers of CMV infection plus the relevant HLA type were discriminated by the cumulative frequency of public TCR beta family members in the study cohort and in an independent roughly 320-donor cohort.

In regard to this clonotype: The clone's antigen remains unknown. No much larger clone is present one base from it, and per-base qualities are unavailable.

The instrument was an Illumina HiSeq 1500. TCRdb redid the processing of the public reads, applying fastp at Q25 and MiXCR, and retained in-frame beta chains. Every CDR3 protein is listed once, alongside the most common genes and DNA of its rows. This sample lists 350,000 to 400,000 distinct CDR3 sequences; approximately 30% were detected once. The top ten constitute approximately 13% of the sample. The CDR3, from cysteine to phenylalanine, totals 13 residues. Just the 39-base CDR3 DNA is kept, in frame starting at base 1. Looking up the germline V gene (reference sequence) yields CDR1 GTSNPN and CDR2 SVGIG. V is pared back by 3 bases and J by 0 bases, with 6 bases lying between the germline termini. What the treatment or condition label conveys for this sample: in vitro stimulation with specific CMV peptide epitopes to enrich CMV-specific T cells.

The sample was cultured PBMCs, taken from culture after CMV antigen stimulation. This chain is built from TRBV30 and TRBJ1-5, with no D gene named confidently. The TCR comes from a human donor in good health (CMV status not recorded). Some clones in this sample may be carry-over from other donors' samples. The CDR3 reads as follows: CAWSPYSNQPQHF. The sequenced DNA: TGTGCCTGGAGCCCCTATAGCAATCAGCCCCAGCATTTT.